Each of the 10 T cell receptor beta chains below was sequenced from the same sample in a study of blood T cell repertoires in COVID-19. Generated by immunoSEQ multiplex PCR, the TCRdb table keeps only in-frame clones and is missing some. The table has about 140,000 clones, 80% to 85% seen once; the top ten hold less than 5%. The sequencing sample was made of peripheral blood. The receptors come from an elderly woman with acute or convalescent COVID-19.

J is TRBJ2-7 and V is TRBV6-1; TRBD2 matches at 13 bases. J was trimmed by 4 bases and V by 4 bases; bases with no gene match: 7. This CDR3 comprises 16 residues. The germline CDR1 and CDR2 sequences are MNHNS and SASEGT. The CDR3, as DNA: TGTGCCAGCAGTGCGGGACTAGCGGGATTAGGGTACGAGCAGTACTTC. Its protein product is CASSAGLAGLGYEQYF.

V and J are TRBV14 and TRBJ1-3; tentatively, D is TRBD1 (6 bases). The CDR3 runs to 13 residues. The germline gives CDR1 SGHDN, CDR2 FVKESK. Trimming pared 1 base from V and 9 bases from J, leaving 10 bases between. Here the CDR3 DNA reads TGTGCCAGCAGCCAAGTCTTACAGGGCACCATATATTTT. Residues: CASSQVLQGTIYF.

The CDR3 coding sequence is TGTGCCAGCAGTTTACTTTCTTTAGCGCTCAGGAGCTCCTACAATGAGCAGTTCTTC. Its protein is CASSLLSLALRSSYNEQFF. The rearrangement uses TRBV28 and TRBJ2-1; weak D call: TRBD2 (5 bases). This CDR3 region has 19 residues. Deletions cut 2 bases from V and 0 bases from J, with 20 bases between. The V gene's germline CDR1 is MDHEN and CDR2 SYDVKM.

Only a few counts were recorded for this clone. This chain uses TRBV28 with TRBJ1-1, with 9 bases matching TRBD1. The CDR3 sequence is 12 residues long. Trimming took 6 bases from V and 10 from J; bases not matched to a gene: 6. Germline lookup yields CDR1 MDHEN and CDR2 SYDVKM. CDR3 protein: CASSSTGGRAFF. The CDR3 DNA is TGTGCCAGCAGCTCAACAGGGGGCCGAGCTTTCTTT.

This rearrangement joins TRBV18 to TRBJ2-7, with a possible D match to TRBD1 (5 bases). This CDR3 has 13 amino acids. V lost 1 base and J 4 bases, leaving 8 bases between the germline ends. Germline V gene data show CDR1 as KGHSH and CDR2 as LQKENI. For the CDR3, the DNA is TGTGCCAGCTCACCACGGCAGGGATACGAGCAGTACTTC. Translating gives CASSPRQGYEQYF.

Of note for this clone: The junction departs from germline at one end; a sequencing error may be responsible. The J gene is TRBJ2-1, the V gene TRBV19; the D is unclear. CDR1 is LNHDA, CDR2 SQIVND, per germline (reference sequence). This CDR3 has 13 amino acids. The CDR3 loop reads CASSIDLFGLLVF. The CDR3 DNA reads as TGTGCCAGTAGTATAGATCTATTCGGGTTATTAGTCTTC.

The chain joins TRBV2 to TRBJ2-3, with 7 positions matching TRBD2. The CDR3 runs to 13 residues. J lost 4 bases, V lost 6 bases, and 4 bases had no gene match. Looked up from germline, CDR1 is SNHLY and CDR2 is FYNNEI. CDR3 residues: CASSLGLADTQYF. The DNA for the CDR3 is TGTGCCAGCAGCCTCGGACTAGCAGATACGCAGTATTTT.

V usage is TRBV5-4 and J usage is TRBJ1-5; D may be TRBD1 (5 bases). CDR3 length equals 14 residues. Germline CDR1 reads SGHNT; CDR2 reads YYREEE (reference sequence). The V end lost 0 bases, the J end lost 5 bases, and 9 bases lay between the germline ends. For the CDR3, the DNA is TGTGCCAGCAGCTTGGGTGGGGGGGATCAGCCCCAGCATTTT. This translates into CASSLGGGDQPQHF.

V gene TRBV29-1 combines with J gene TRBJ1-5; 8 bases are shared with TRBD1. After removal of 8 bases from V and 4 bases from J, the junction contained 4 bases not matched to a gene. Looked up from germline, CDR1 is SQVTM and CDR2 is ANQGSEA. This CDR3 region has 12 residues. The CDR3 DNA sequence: TGCAGCTCTGACAGGGGAAATCAGCCCCAGCATTTT. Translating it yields CSSDRGNQPQHF.

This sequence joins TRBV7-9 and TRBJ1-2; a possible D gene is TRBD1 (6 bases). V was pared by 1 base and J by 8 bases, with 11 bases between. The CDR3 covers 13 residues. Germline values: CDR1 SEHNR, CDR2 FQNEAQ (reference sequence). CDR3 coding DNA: TGTGCCAGCAGCTTAGGCAGGGGAGACGGCTACACCTTC. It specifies CASSLGRGDGYTF.